This TCR beta chain was profiled in a study of vaccination effects on CD4 cells after COVID-19 (dated by TCRdb to between 2021 and 2022). At the level of the whole study: To identify antigen-specific CD4+ T cell clonotypes by their expansion, the ViraFEST assay first stimulated PBMC with viral peptide pools and then applied TCR sequencing. Each participant received two doses of an mRNA SARS-CoV-2 vaccine, either BNT162b2 or mRNA-1273. Each well held roughly 2.2 million PBMC cultured in IMDM containing roughly 5% human AB serum, 10 IU/ml IL-2 and gentamicin, along with 10 ug/ml peptides. In both COVID-19 convalescent patients and infection-naive vaccine recipients, the study compared SARS-CoV-2 spike-specific CD4+ TCR repertoires from before mRNA vaccination with those from after it. Altogether, roughly 10 COVID-19 convalescent patients and a few SARS-CoV-2-naive healthy vaccine recipients made up the full study. Cultures from other donors in the study were sequenced with the Oncomine TCR Beta short-read assay on an Illumina iSeq 100. Overall study results and their limits: In healthy vaccine recipients, vaccine-induced clones were almost all SARS-CoV-2 mono-reactive, with only 1 of 255 being cross-reactive with common cold coronaviruses. The study was limited by a small number of convalescent patients, and early post-infection timepoints were lacking. Both infection-induced and vaccine-induced clones contracted markedly at late post-vaccination timepoints, which is consistent with waning T cell responses.

V loses 2 bases, J loses 0 bases, and the germline ends lie 14 bases apart. As encoded in the germline V gene, CDR1 is MDHEN while CDR2 is SYDVKM. The CDR3 measures 17 amino acids from cysteine to phenylalanine. The sequence is cut down to CDR3 DNA, 51 bases in frame from base 1. Comments on this clone: Its antigen target is currently unknown. One base away there is no much larger clone; base qualities are not given.

After 10 to 11 days of culture, CD4+ T cells were isolated with the EasySep CD4+ T cell isolation kit. The absence of prior SARS-CoV-2 infection in healthy vaccine recipients was confirmed by negative nucleocapsid antibodies before and after vaccination. Half of the culture medium was replaced with fresh IL-2-containing medium on days 3 and 7. Unless otherwise noted, each peptide stimulation condition was cultured in triplicate wells. PBMC were separated from whole blood using Ficoll-Paque Plus gradient centrifugation and were then either cryopreserved at -140C or used fresh. The QIAamp micro DNA kit was used to extract genomic DNA from the cultured CD4+ T cells. The library relied on the immunoSEQ multiplex PCR assay. DNA from the CD4+ T cells that had been cultured and isolated underwent TCR beta CDR3 sequencing. The authors' pipeline ran thus. The analysis removed non-productive TCR sequences, trimmed reads to the CDR3 region, and retained only CDR3s that were 7 or more amino acids long. The MANAFEST web app was used to identify antigen-specific clonotypes by comparing expansion in peptide wells with expansion in reference cultures. To be called positive, a clone needed expansion at FDR<0.05 compared with the reference and with all other wells, an odds ratio greater than 5, and a frequency greater than 0.1% in two replicate wells. Clonotypes significantly expanded in SARS-CoV-2 spike wells and in at least one common cold coronavirus spike condition were defined as cross-reactive. CDR3 similarity was assessed by Levenshtein distance using the stringdist R package, and unrooted trees were constructed with ape in R 3.6.1. The immuneACCESS repertoire file appears here via TCRdb, limited to in-frame rearrangements. These files lack a portion of the clones; in checked studies, under half of the deficit traces to unresolved V genes, and the cause of the others is not known. D and trimming come from the DNA, and the V and J calls and clone size come from that table. The sample yields tens of thousands of clones; approximately 73% were counted once. Approximately 10% of the sample is held by the ten biggest clonotypes.

In this chain, TRBV28 is recombined with TRBJ2-4; TRBD2 is perhaps the D gene, given 6 matching bases. The sample consisted of CD4+ T cells from PBMCs cultured without peptide, taken before COVID-19 vaccination. The source of this sequence is a human donor who received a COVID-19 vaccine. The DNA sequence is TGTGCCAGCAGTTTACCCCAGGAGGGGCTAGCCAAAAACATTCAGTACTTC. It translates as CASSLPQEGLAKNIQYF.